The T cell receptor beta chain described here comes from a study of blood T cell repertoires in COVID-19. On the study more broadly: Whether acute or convalescent, the COVID-19 samples came from the United States, Italy and Spain. PBMCs, B-cell-depleted T cells, or T cells provided the cDNA or gDNA that made up the material.

Under the authors' procedure: It was from reference gene primer amplification that nucleated cell counts were estimated. TCRdb's table, derived via immunoSEQ multiplex PCR, lists solely in-frame clones and lacks some. D and trimming were read from the DNA, whereas the V and J calls and clone size are those reported in that table. The sample lists roughly 130,000 clones, around 83% occurring once. The TCR originated in a woman in her fifties or sixties with acute or convalescent COVID-19. The sequencing sample was made of peripheral blood.

The CDR3 protein is CASSLGTRGMETQYF. The CDR3 bases are TGTGCCAGCAGCTTAGGGACTAGAGGGATGGAGACCCAGTACTTC. The chain carries TRBV5-6 and TRBJ2-5, with TRBD2 matching 8 bases. The germline V gene has CDR1 SGHDT and CDR2 YYEEEE. The length of the CDR3 is 15 residues. Trimming removed 2 bases from V and 5 bases from J; junction bases left unmatched: 8.